This TCR beta chain derives from a study of blood T cell repertoires in COVID-19. Background on the study: There were acute and convalescent COVID-19 samples, and they came from the United States, Italy and Spain.

In Seattle, patients joined the study during active infection and were tracked longitudinally. Germline assignment: CDR1 MNHNS and CDR2 SASEGT. The CDR3 is 19 residues long. V gave up 2 bases and J gave up 1 base; unmatched junction bases: 13. Using immunoSEQ multiplex PCR, the repertoire was profiled, and TCRdb retains in-frame clones only, with some absent. This table has fewer than 350,000 clones, approximately 89% appearing once. J is TRBJ2-4 and V is TRBV6-1; 8 bases are a match to TRBD2. This TCR came from a woman aged 25 to 39 with COVID-19, enrolled during active disease. Input material: peripheral blood. CDR3 bases: TGTGCCAGCAGTGAATCTTGGCGGGGGGCCCCGGGGGCCAAAAACATTCAGTACTTC. This gives the protein CASSESWRGAPGAKNIQYF.